This T cell receptor beta chain was sequenced in a study of blood T cell repertoires in COVID-19. The wider study: The analysed material was cDNA or gDNA that came from T cells, B-cell-depleted T cells, or PBMCs.

Sequencing used immunoSEQ multiplex PCR; TCRdb keeps in-frame clones, though not all of them. The sample comprises 45,000 to 70,000 clones, around 80% of which are singletons, and around 13% rests with the top ten. Germline CDR1 reads MNHEY; CDR2 reads SMNVEV (reference sequence). The CDR3 has 13 amino acids. Trimming removed 5 bases from V and 9 bases from J, with 14 bases in between. In its sample, this clone was seen a few times. Material for sequencing was peripheral blood. The chain has TRBV27 and TRBJ1-5; no definite D call. The TCR comes from an elderly woman with acute or convalescent COVID-19. Here the CDR3 reads CASSPEAERPQHF. The CDR3 DNA sequence: TGTGCCAGCAGTCCCGAAGCCGAGCGGCCCCAGCATTTT.